Presented here are 19 T cell receptor beta chains from one specimen sequenced in a study of blood T cell repertoires in COVID-19. Repertoires were generated with immunoSEQ multiplex PCR, while TCRdb's copy carries only in-frame clones and drops some. The sample holds about 170,000 clones, 83% seen once. Sequences were obtained from PBMCs or T cells enriched from blood (not recorded which). These receptors came from a woman aged 45-60 years who had recovered from COVID-19.

This clone was counted a few times. The chain couples TRBV7-2 to TRBJ2-3; D unclear. The CDR3 sequence is 12 residues long. Trimming stripped 4 bases from V and 2 bases from J, with 4 bases between. Germline lookup yields CDR1 SGHTA and CDR2 FQGNSA. CDR3 bases: TGTGCCAGCAGCTCATTCACAGATACGCAGTATTTT. Translating gives CASSSFTDTQYF.

The V gene is TRBV5-4, the J gene TRBJ1-1; 7 bases are a match to TRBD1. CDR1 and CDR2 from the germline V gene are SGHNT and YYREEE (reference sequence). The J segment lost 1 base and the V segment lost 3 bases, leaving 6 bases of the junction unmatched. The CDR3 contains 15 residues. The CDR3 DNA reads as TGTGCCAGCAGCTCCGGGACAGTTCCGAACACTGAAGCTTTCTTT. Translation gives CASSSGTVPNTEAFF. Based on the CDR3 plus reference TRBV5-4 and TRBJ1-1, the full variable domain is ETGVTQSPTHLIKTRGQQVTLRCSSQSGHNTVSWYQQALGQGPQFIFQYYREEENGRGNFPPRFSGLQFPNYSSELNVNALELDDSALYLCASSSGTVPNTEAFFGQGTRLTVV.

The chain carries TRBV6-5 and TRBJ1-2; D unresolved. This CDR3 region has 12 residues. V was pared by 11 bases and J by 1 base, with 11 bases between. CDR1 and CDR2 (germline): MNHEY, SVGAGI. Here the CDR3 reads CAAAGFNYGYTF. The DNA of the CDR3 is TGTGCCGCGGCGGGCTTTAACTATGGCTACACCTTC.

V gene TRBV9 combines with J gene TRBJ2-3, with 8 bases aligning to TRBD1. After removal of 4 bases from V and 0 bases from J, the junction contained 10 bases not matched to a gene. Germline assignment: CDR1 SGDLS and CDR2 YYNGEE. This CDR3 comprises 17 residues. CDR3 protein: CASSSGGPFASTDTQYF. CDR3 nucleotide sequence: TGTGCCAGCAGCTCAGGGGGCCCCTTCGCTAGCACAGATACGCAGTATTTT.

The V call is TRBV7-3, the J call TRBJ2-3; TRBD2 might be the D (7 bases). Germline V gene data show CDR1 as SGHTA and CDR2 as FQGTGA. V was clipped by 5 bases and J by 6 bases, with 18 bases between them. CDR3 length: 15 amino acids. The CDR3 bases are TGTGCCAGCAGCCCATTCCGGGGGGCCACGGATACGCAGTATTTT. Translated, it gives CASSPFRGATDTQYF.

The J gene is TRBJ1-6, the V gene TRBV30, with D tentatively TRBD1 (6 bases). Trimming took off 0 bases at V and 10 bases at J, with 13 bases between the two ends. This CDR3 has 14 amino acids. CDR1 is GTSNPN and CDR2 is SVGIG in the germline V gene (reference sequence). This chain's CDR3 is CAWSVTGIISPLHF. The CDR3 DNA reads as TGTGCCTGGAGTGTTACAGGGATAATATCACCCCTCCACTTT.

This clone was detected once. The chain employs TRBV9 and TRBJ2-2, with D possibly TRBD1 on 6 matching bases. V was trimmed by 0 bases and J by 6 bases, leaving 18 bases between them. CDR3 length equals 17 residues. Per the germline V gene, CDR1 is SGDLS and CDR2 is YYNGEE. CDR3 sequence: CASSVATILGAPGELFF. CDR3 DNA: TGTGCCAGCAGCGTAGCTACGATTTTGGGGGCCCCCGGGGAGCTGTTTTTT.

The DNA of the CDR3 is TGCAGCGTCCGCAGAGAGGGACAGCTAGCCAAAAACATTCAGTACTTC. This translates into CSVRREGQLAKNIQYF. The chain employs TRBV29-1 and TRBJ2-4; 7 nucleotides align to TRBD1. This CDR3 has 16 amino acids. Germline trimming cut 6 bases from V and 0 bases from J; bases unmatched to any gene: 11. Germline V gives CDR1 SQVTM, CDR2 ANQGSEA.

This chain links TRBV7-2 with TRBJ1-6; D not resolved. Germline-derived CDR1 and CDR2 are SGHTA and FQGNSA. Between the trimmed V and J ends, which lost 5 bases and 10 bases, there was a span of 9 bases. The CDR3 has 12 residues. The CDR3 nucleotides are TGTGCCAGCAGCCTCTACTCCTCACCCCTCCACTTT. Its translation: CASSLYSSPLHF.

The V and J genes are TRBV11-2 and TRBJ1-5; no clear D. This CDR3 has 14 amino acids. Trimming pared 2 bases from V and 2 bases from J, leaving 7 bases between. Germline CDR1 reads SGHAT; CDR2 reads FQNNGV. The CDR3, as DNA: TGTGCCAGCAGCTTATTGCCAGGCAATCAGCCCCAGCATTTT. Amino acid sequence: CASSLLPGNQPQHF.

As for this clone: This specimen includes other DNA sequences encoding the same CDR3. This chain uses TRBV18 with TRBJ1-2; D perhaps matches TRBD1 (6 bases). Trimming stripped 2 bases from V and 5 bases from J, with 9 bases between. The CDR3 length is 13 residues. CDR1 and CDR2 from the germline V gene are KGHSH and LQKENI. CDR3 protein: CASSPGQGYGYTF. CDR3 coding DNA: TGTGCCAGCTCACCAGGGCAGGGGTATGGCTACACCTTC.

The chain has TRBV11-2 and TRBJ1-1, with TRBD1 matching over 10 bases. The CDR3 consists of 16 residues. Germline V gene lookup returns CDR1 SGHAT and CDR2 FQNNGV. The V segment lost 5 bases and the J segment 8 bases; nucleotides outside the gene matches: 14. The DNA for the CDR3 is TGTGCCAGCAGCGCCCGGGACAGGGGACCAATAACCGAAGCTTTCTTT. Translated, it gives CASSARDRGPITEAFF.

The gene calls are TRBV19 and TRBJ1-6; 7 positions match TRBD1. The CDR3 spans 14 residues. Germline V CDR1 and CDR2: LNHDA, SQIVND (reference sequence). Trimming took 1 base from V and 14 from J; bases not matched to a gene: 8. The CDR3 nucleotides read TGTGCCAGTAGTATAGGACAGGGTCGAACGGCCCTCCACTTT. It specifies CASSIGQGRTALHF. Using reference TRBV19 and TRBJ1-6 for the parts outside the CDR3, the full variable domain is DGGITQSPKYLFRKEGQNVTLSCEQNLNHDAMYWYRQDPGQGLRLIYYSQIVNDFQKGDIAEGYSVSREKKESFPLTVTSAQKNPTAFYLCASSIGQGRTALHFGNGTRLTVT.

The chain joins TRBV7-3 to TRBJ2-3; 9 bases are a match to TRBD1. The CDR3 has 14 residues. V shed 3 bases, J shed 8 bases, and the junction held 6 bases outside the gene matches. The germline V gene has CDR1 SGHTA and CDR2 FQGTGA. Here the CDR3 DNA reads TGTGCCAGCAGCTTGGGACAGGGCTTGCGTACGCAGTATTTT. Translating gives CASSLGQGLRTQYF.

This chain links TRBV11-2 with TRBJ1-2; 7 bases fit TRBD1. This CDR3 is built from 12 residues. The V gene's germline CDR1 is SGHAT and CDR2 FQNNGV. With V trimmed by 6 bases and J by 5 bases, 3 bases remained unmatched. CDR3 in DNA: TGTGCCAGCAGGTCACAGGGGTATGGCTACACCTTC. It specifies CASRSQGYGYTF.

The chain carries TRBV5-4 and TRBJ2-5; TRBD2 matches at 7 bases. V lost 0 bases and J lost 5; bases outside the gene matches: 7. In germline, CDR1 is SGHNT, CDR2 YYREEE (reference sequence). The CDR3 totals 15 residues. The CDR3 coding sequence is TGTGCCAGCAGCTTGGAAGCGGGGCTTCTGGAGACCCAGTACTTC. This encodes CASSLEAGLLETQYF.

The CDR3 sequence: CASGPDRPNTEAFF. For the CDR3, the DNA is TGTGCTAGTGGTCCGGACAGGCCGAACACTGAAGCTTTCTTT. The V call is TRBV12-5, the J call TRBJ1-1, with 7 bases lining up with TRBD1. Germline assignment: CDR1 LGHNT and CDR2 FRNRAP. V was clipped by 5 bases and J by 1 base; unmatched bases: 4. CDR3 length: 14 amino acids.

The chain carries TRBV11-2 and TRBJ1-4, with D unclear. Germline assignment: CDR1 SGHAT and CDR2 FQNNGV. The V end lost 1 base, the J end lost 7 bases, and 13 bases lay between the germline ends. The CDR3 consists of 15 residues. The CDR3 DNA reads as TGTGCCAGCAGCTTAGGATCTGGAGTGGGTGAAAAACTGTTTTTT. Translating it yields CASSLGSGVGEKLFF.

The table lists this clone with a count of one. The chain has TRBV28 and TRBJ1-5; 9 bases are shared with TRBD1. Germline values: CDR1 MDHEN, CDR2 SYDVKM. The CDR3 is 15 residues long. V shed 3 bases, J shed 6 bases, and the junction held 6 bases outside the gene matches. This CDR3 is CASSLGDRDRQPQHF. CDR3 nucleotide sequence: TGTGCCAGCAGTTTGGGGGACAGGGATCGTCAGCCCCAGCATTTT.